These 30 T cell receptor beta chains came from one sample sequenced in a study of shared T cell receptors in the human thymus. The protocol was immunoSEQ multiplex PCR, while the TCRdb copy is restricted to in-frame clones and leaves out a portion. In the table there are hundreds of thousands of clones, 88% of which are singletons. These same data were also listed under a study on human thymus T cells.

Sequencing was performed on thymocytes. The receptors originated from a boy less than two years old with a congenital heart defect.

This sequence joins TRBV5-1 and TRBJ2-5, with D tentatively TRBD1 (5 bases). CDR1 SGHRS and CDR2 YFSETQ come from the germline V gene. Trimming shortened V by 0 bases and J by 3 bases, and 12 bases separated the two germline ends. The CDR3 spans 15 residues. In DNA form, the CDR3 reads TGCGCCAGCAGCTTGGGACAGCCAAAAAAAGAGACCCAGTACTTC. Amino acid sequence: CASSLGQPKKETQYF.

V and J are TRBV27 and TRBJ1-1, with TRBD1 matching over 9 bases. The CDR3 is 16 amino acids. The ends lost 3 bases at V and 5 bases at J; junction bases unmatched: 10. In germline, CDR1 is MNHEY, CDR2 SMNVEV (reference sequence). The CDR3 region is CASSFSTLTGGTEAFF. The CDR3, as DNA: TGTGCCAGCAGTTTCTCGACCCTGACAGGGGGGACTGAAGCTTTCTTT.

The rearrangement links TRBV4-2 to TRBJ2-3; 13 bases align to TRBD2. The junction had 13 bases not matched to a gene; V was cut back by 9 bases and J by 1 base. The germline V gene has CDR1 LGHNA and CDR2 YNFKEQ. The CDR3 is made up of 18 amino acids. Written as DNA, the CDR3 is TGTGCCAGTAAACCGGGCGGGACTAGCGGGACCTGCACAGATACGCAGTATTTT. This translates into CASKPGGTSGTCTDTQYF.

This chain uses TRBV5-1 with TRBJ2-3, with 7 bases matching TRBD1. Trimming cost V 3 bases and J 4 bases; bases outside gene matches: 5. Germline CDR1 reads SGHRS; CDR2 reads YFSETQ. The CDR3 covers 14 residues. CDR3 nucleotide sequence: TGCGCCAGCAGCTGGAGACAGGGCCCAGATACGCAGTATTTT. It encodes CASSWRQGPDTQYF.

The V call is TRBV7-8, the J call TRBJ2-7; D ambiguous. This CDR3 is 14 amino acids long. Germline values: CDR1 SGHVS, CDR2 FQNEAQ. Trimming removed 1 base at V and 0 bases at J, with 7 bases between. The DNA for the CDR3 is TGTGCCAGCAGCTTAGGTGGAGACTCCTACGAGCAGTACTTC. Translated: CASSLGGDSYEQYF.

J is TRBJ1-4 and V is TRBV5-1; a possible D gene is TRBD1 (6 bases). Germline lookup yields CDR1 SGHRS and CDR2 YFSETQ. This CDR3 is 13 amino acids long. Trimming took off 5 bases at V and 2 bases at J, with 7 bases between the two ends. CDR3 DNA: TGCGCCAGCAGGGACAGCACTAATGAAAAACTGTTTTTT. Encoded protein: CASRDSTNEKLFF. The variable domain in full, completed from reference TRBV5-1 and TRBJ1-4, reads KAGVTQTPRYLIKTRGQQVTLSCSPISGHRSVSWYQQTPGQGLQFLFEYFSETQRNKGNFPGRFSGRQFSNSRSEMNVSTLELGDSALYLCASRDSTNEKLFFGSGTQLSVL.

This clone was counted a single time. V usage is TRBV10-1 and J usage is TRBJ2-7, with D tentatively TRBD2 (7 bases). The ends were cut back, 8 bases at V and 0 bases at J, with 17 bases in the middle. Germline V gene sequence: CDR1 WNHNN, CDR2 SYGVQD (reference sequence). There are 15 residues in the CDR3. The CDR3 loop reads CASQRRGQRSYEQYF. The CDR3 nucleotides are TGCGCCAGCCAAAGGCGGGGGCAGCGCTCCTACGAGCAGTACTTC.

V and J are TRBV11-3 and TRBJ2-2, with 10 bases lining up with TRBD2. Germline lookup yields CDR1 SGHNT and CDR2 YENEEA. There are 18 residues in the CDR3. Trimming at V came to 3 bases and at J to 0 bases, leaving 7 bases not matched to a gene. CDR3 residues: CASSLEAAGGSNTGELFF. In DNA form, the CDR3 reads TGTGCCAGCAGCTTGGAGGCAGCGGGAGGGTCGAACACCGGGGAGCTGTTTTTT.

V usage is TRBV7-9 and J usage is TRBJ1-3; no clear D gene. Trimming stripped 5 bases from V and 0 bases from J, with 5 bases between. Germline assignment: CDR1 SEHNR and CDR2 FQNEAQ (reference sequence). The CDR3 runs 13 residues. The CDR3 nucleotides are TGTGCCAGCAGCGGGCACTCTGGAAACACCATATATTTT. Amino acids: CASSGHSGNTIYF.

J is TRBJ2-7 and V is TRBV27; TRBD2 matches 8 bases. Per the germline V gene, CDR1 is MNHEY and CDR2 is SMNVEV (reference sequence). V shed 2 bases and J 2 bases; nucleotides not matched to a gene: 5. There are 15 residues in the CDR3. The CDR3 protein is CASSLVREGPYEQYF. In DNA form, the CDR3 reads TGTGCCAGCAGTTTAGTCCGGGAGGGTCCCTACGAGCAGTACTTC.

V gene TRBV6-4 combines with J gene TRBJ2-2; TRBD2 is a possible D gene (6 bases). The CDR3 is 14 residues long. Per germline, CDR1 MRHNA and CDR2 SNTAGT. V was clipped by 2 bases and J by 6 bases, with 10 bases between them. CDR3 in DNA: TGTGCCAGCAGTGACGCGGGATCGTCCGGGGAGCTGTTTTTT. Its protein product is CASSDAGSSGELFF.

This chain joins TRBV7-2 and TRBJ2-4, with TRBD2 matching 10 bases. Germline V CDR1 and CDR2: SGHTA, FQGNSA. This CDR3 is 18 amino acids long. V lost 3 bases, J lost 2 bases, and 10 bases stayed unmatched. The CDR3 DNA reads as TGTGCCAGCAGCTTGGTTACTAGCGGGAACCCCTCCAAAAACATTCAGTACTTC. Its protein product is CASSLVTSGNPSKNIQYF.

This clone was counted once. The chain employs TRBV11-2 and TRBJ1-2; 9 positions match TRBD1. With V trimmed by 2 bases and J by 2 bases, 12 bases remained unmatched. This CDR3 has 18 residues. CDR1 SGHAT and CDR2 FQNNGV come from the germline V gene. The DNA for the CDR3 is TGTGCCAGCAGCTTACCCCATTCGGGACAGGGCTTAAACTATGGCTACACCTTC. Amino acid sequence: CASSLPHSGQGLNYGYTF.

In this sample, this clone turned up a few times. The rearrangement joins TRBV30 to TRBJ1-5; 7 bases are a match to TRBD1. J was trimmed by 2 bases and V by 1 base; bases with no gene match: 11. In germline, CDR1 is GTSNPN, CDR2 SVGIG (reference sequence). The CDR3 is made up of 17 amino acids. Written as DNA, the CDR3 is TGTGCCTGGAGTGCCCCCCACAGGGGCGAGGGCAATCAGCCCCAGCATTTT. Translating gives CAWSAPHRGEGNQPQHF.

The rearrangement uses TRBV2 and TRBJ2-2; possible D gene TRBD1, 5 bases. The CDR3 length is 15 residues. The V gene lost 5 bases and the J gene lost 4 bases, with 14 bases spanning the gap. Germline CDR1 and CDR2: SNHLY and FYNNEI. CDR3 protein: CASSSKSRGTGELFF. The CDR3, as DNA: TGTGCCAGCAGTTCTAAGTCAAGGGGCACCGGGGAGCTGTTTTTT.

V usage is TRBV7-6 and J usage is TRBJ2-7; 7 bases match TRBD1. J gave up 4 bases and V 5 bases, and 11 bases lay outside the gene matches. Germline V lookup: CDR1 SGHVS, CDR2 FNYEAQ. CDR3 length: 15 amino acids. The CDR3 is CASSPTYRGRYEQYF. The CDR3 nucleotides read TGTGCCAGCAGCCCCACCTACAGGGGACGGTACGAGCAGTACTTC.

The gene calls are TRBV15 and TRBJ2-7, with 12 nucleotides matching TRBD2. CDR3 size: 18 residues. V trimming: 0 bases; J trimming: 6 bases; junction bases outside the gene matches: 12. CDR1 LNHNV and CDR2 YYDKDF come from the germline V gene (reference sequence). CDR3 sequence reads: CATSRDCTSGRMTCEQYF. In DNA, the CDR3 is TGTGCCACCAGCAGAGATTGTACTAGCGGGAGGATGACTTGCGAGCAGTACTTC.

The chain joins TRBV27 to TRBJ2-7; 9 bases are a match to TRBD1. V lost 6 bases and J lost 6; bases outside the gene matches: 6. This CDR3 spans 13 amino acids. CDR1 MNHEY and CDR2 SMNVEV come from the germline V gene (reference sequence). The CDR3 DNA is TGTGCCAGCAGCCGCGACAGGGGGTCCGAGCAGTACTTC. Translated, it gives CASSRDRGSEQYF.

This chain connects TRBV18 to TRBJ2-7; 7 bases are a match to TRBD1. The CDR3 totals 15 residues. The germline V gene has CDR1 KGHSH and CDR2 LQKENI. With 4 bases clipped from V and 4 bases from J, the junction kept 10 bases outside the gene matches. CDR3 amino acids: CASSLYRDSRYEQYF. The CDR3 DNA follows: TGTGCCAGCTCACTCTACCGGGACAGCCGATACGAGCAGTACTTC.

The gene calls are TRBV5-1 and TRBJ2-7, with 13 positions matching TRBD2. Germline V gene lookup returns CDR1 SGHRS and CDR2 YFSETQ. The CDR3 totals 17 residues. The V segment lost 4 bases and the J segment 2 bases; nucleotides outside the gene matches: 9. The CDR3, as DNA: TGCGCCAGCAGCCAATTTCCCGGGACTAGCGGGACCTACGAGCAGTACTTC. This sequence encodes CASSQFPGTSGTYEQYF.

This chain connects TRBV10-1 to TRBJ2-5; perhaps TRBD1 as D (6 bases). The V end lost 6 bases, the J end lost 4 bases, and 9 bases lay between the germline ends. Germline values: CDR1 WNHNN, CDR2 SYGVQD (reference sequence). The CDR3 is 12 amino acids. The CDR3 DNA reads TGCGCCAGCAGCCCGACAGGAGAGACCCAGTACTTC. Its translation: CASSPTGETQYF.

This sequence joins TRBV5-1 and TRBJ2-7, with 10 positions matching TRBD2. From germline, CDR1 is SGHRS and CDR2 YFSETQ. This CDR3 has 16 amino acids. Unmatched junction bases numbered 9, after V lost 3 bases and J lost 3 bases. Written as DNA, the CDR3 is TGCGCCAGCAGCTCGGCAACTAGCGGGGATCACTACGAGCAGTACTTC. Its protein is CASSSATSGDHYEQYF.

This chain uses TRBV27 with TRBJ2-6; 10 positions agree with TRBD1. Germline V lookup: CDR1 MNHEY, CDR2 SMNVEV (reference sequence). This CDR3 has 18 amino acids. The J segment lost 4 bases and the V segment lost 0 bases, leaving 6 bases of the junction unmatched. The CDR3 here is CASSLSSGTGAGANVLTF. In nucleotides, the CDR3 is TGTGCCAGCAGTTTATCGTCCGGGACAGGGGCCGGGGCCAACGTCCTGACTTTC.

This chain's CDR3 is CATSEFNPRESSYEQYF. The CDR3 DNA reads TGTGCCACCAGCGAATTCAATCCCAGGGAATCCTCCTACGAGCAGTACTTC. The chain links TRBV15 to TRBJ2-7; D is perhaps TRBD1 (5 bases). The germline V and J ends were trimmed by 5 bases and 0 bases, with 20 bases remaining between them. The germline gives CDR1 LNHNV, CDR2 YYDKDF (reference sequence). The CDR3 loop spans 17 amino acids.

CDR3 in amino acids: CASSSTTSGIGDTQYF. In DNA, the CDR3 is TGCGCCAGCAGCTCCACGACTAGCGGGATAGGGGATACGCAGTATTTT. The chain couples TRBV5-1 to TRBJ2-3, with 11 positions matching TRBD2. In germline, CDR1 is SGHRS, CDR2 YFSETQ. After removal of 3 bases from V and 6 bases from J, the junction contained 9 bases not matched to a gene. CDR3 size: 16 residues. Variable domain in full (rest from reference TRBV5-1 and TRBJ2-3): KAGVTQTPRYLIKTRGQQVTLSCSPISGHRSVSWYQQTPGQGLQFLFEYFSETQRNKGNFPGRFSGRQFSNSRSEMNVSTLELGDSALYLCASSSTTSGIGDTQYFGPGTRLTVL.

This clone occurred once. CDR3 nucleotides: TGTGCCAGCTCACCTGGGGGGAAGTGGTTCTTC. As protein: CASSPGGKWFF. This chain joins TRBV18 and TRBJ2-1; D is possibly TRBD2 (6 bases). Trimming cost V 3 bases and J 15 bases, with 12 bases left between them. CDR3 length: 11 amino acids. From germline, CDR1 is KGHSH and CDR2 LQKENI. Supplemented by reference TRBV18 and TRBJ2-1, the full variable domain reads NAGVMQNPRHLVRRRGQEARLRCSPMKGHSHVYWYRQLPEEGLKFMVYLQKENIIDESGMPKERFSAEFPKEGPSILRIQQVVRGDSAAYFCASSPGGKWFFGPGTRLTVL.

This chain connects TRBV7-2 to TRBJ2-3, with 7 nucleotides matching TRBD2. From germline, CDR1 is SGHTA and CDR2 FQGNSA. The ends lost 3 bases at V and 1 base at J; junction bases unmatched: 16. The CDR3 is 19 residues long. CDR3 DNA: TGTGCCAGCAGCTTCAACCCGCCGGGGCTAGCGGTCGGCACAGATACGCAGTATTTT. It translates to CASSFNPPGLAVGTDTQYF.

This chain joins TRBV7-2 and TRBJ1-5; no definite D call. V dropped 1 base and J dropped 6 bases, with 25 bases sitting between them. Looked up from germline, CDR1 is SGHTA and CDR2 is FQGNSA. The CDR3 loop spans 19 amino acids. As DNA, the CDR3 is TGTGCCAGCAGCTTAGGGGGAAGTAGGGAGCGCCCCTATACTCAGCCCCAGCATTTT. This codes for CASSLGGSRERPYTQPQHF.

V gene TRBV28 combines with J gene TRBJ2-1, with 8 positions matching TRBD1. This CDR3 spans 15 amino acids. After removal of 5 bases from V and 5 bases from J, the junction contained 8 bases not matched to a gene. Germline CDR1 and CDR2: MDHEN and SYDVKM. The CDR3 DNA reads as TGTGCCAGCAGTCCGCCGGGACAGGAGGACAATGAGCAGTTCTTC. Translation gives CASSPPGQEDNEQFF.

J is TRBJ1-3 and V is TRBV15; D possibly corresponds to TRBD1 (5 bases). The V and J ends lost 6 bases and 0 bases respectively, with 15 bases between them. Germline CDR1 reads LNHNV; CDR2 reads YYDKDF (reference sequence). This CDR3 is 16 amino acids long. This CDR3 is CATRGGRGCSGNTIYF. The CDR3 region has the DNA TGTGCCACCAGGGGTGGTCGGGGGTGCTCTGGAAACACCATATATTTT.